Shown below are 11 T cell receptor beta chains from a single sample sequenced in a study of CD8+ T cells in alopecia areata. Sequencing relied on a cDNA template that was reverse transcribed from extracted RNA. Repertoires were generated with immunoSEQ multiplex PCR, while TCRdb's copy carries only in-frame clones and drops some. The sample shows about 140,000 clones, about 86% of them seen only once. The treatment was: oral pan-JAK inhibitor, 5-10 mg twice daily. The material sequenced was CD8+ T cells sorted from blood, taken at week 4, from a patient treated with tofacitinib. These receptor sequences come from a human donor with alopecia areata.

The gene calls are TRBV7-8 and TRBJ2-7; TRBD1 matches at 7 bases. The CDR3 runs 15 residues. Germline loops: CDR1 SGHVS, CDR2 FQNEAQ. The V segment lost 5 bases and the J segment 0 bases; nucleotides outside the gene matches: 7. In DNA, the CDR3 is TGTGCCAGCAGCCAGGGACAGCGTAGCTCCTACGAGCAGTACTTC. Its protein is CASSQGQRSSYEQYF.

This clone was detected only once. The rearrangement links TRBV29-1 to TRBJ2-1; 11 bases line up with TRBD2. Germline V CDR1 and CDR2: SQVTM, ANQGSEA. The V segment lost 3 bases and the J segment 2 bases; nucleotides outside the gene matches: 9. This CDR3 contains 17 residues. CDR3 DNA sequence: TGCAGCGTTGAGGCCCTCCCGACTAGCGGGGCCTACAATGAGCAGTTCTTC. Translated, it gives CSVEALPTSGAYNEQFF.

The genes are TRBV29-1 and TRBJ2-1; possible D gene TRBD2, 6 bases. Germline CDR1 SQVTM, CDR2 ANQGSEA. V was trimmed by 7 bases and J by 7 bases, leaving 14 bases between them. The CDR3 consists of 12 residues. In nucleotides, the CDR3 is TGCAGCGCCCGGGGGATCGAGAATGAGCAGTTCTTC. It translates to CSARGIENEQFF.

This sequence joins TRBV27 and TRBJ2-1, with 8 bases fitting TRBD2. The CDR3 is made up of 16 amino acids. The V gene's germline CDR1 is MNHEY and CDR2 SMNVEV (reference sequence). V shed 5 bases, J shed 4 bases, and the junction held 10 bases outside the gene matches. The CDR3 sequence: CASSPYPSGLYNEQFF. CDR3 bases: TGTGCCAGCAGTCCCTATCCTAGCGGGTTATACAATGAGCAGTTCTTC.

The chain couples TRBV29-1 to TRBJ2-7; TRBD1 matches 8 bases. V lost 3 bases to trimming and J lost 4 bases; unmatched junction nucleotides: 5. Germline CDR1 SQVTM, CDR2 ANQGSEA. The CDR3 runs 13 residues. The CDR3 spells CSVEEDREYEQYF. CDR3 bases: TGCAGCGTTGAGGAGGACAGGGAATACGAGCAGTACTTC.

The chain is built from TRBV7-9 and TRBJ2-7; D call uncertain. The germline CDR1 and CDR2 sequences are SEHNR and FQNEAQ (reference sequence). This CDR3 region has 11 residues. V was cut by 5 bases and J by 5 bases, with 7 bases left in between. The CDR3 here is CASSGIHEQYF. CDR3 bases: TGTGCCAGCAGCGGTATCCACGAGCAGTACTTC.

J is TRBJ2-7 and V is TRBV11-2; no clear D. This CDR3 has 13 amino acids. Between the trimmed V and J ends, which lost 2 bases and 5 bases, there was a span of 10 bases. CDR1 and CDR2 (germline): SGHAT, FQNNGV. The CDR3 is CASSLWASDEQYF. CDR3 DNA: TGTGCCAGCAGCTTATGGGCGTCGGACGAGCAGTACTTC.

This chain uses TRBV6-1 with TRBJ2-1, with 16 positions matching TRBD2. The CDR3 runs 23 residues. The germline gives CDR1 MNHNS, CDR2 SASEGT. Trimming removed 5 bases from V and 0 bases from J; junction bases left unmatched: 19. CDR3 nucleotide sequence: TGTGCCAGCAGTAAAGTCCCGGGACTAGCGGGAGGGCCTTCACTGAGCTCCTACAATGAGCAGTTCTTC. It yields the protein CASSKVPGLAGGPSLSSYNEQFF.

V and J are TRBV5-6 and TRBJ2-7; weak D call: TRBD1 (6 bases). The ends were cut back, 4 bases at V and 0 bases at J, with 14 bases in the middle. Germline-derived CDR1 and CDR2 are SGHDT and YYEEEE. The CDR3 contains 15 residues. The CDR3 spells CASSRVDSRSYEQYF. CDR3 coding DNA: TGTGCCAGCAGCCGGGTGGACAGCCGCTCCTACGAGCAGTACTTC.

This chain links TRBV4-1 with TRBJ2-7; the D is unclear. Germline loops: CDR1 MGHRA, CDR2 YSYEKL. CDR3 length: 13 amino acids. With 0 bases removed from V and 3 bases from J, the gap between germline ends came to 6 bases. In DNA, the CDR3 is TGCGCCAGCAGCCAAGAGAACCGCTACGAGCAGTACTTC. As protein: CASSQENRYEQYF.

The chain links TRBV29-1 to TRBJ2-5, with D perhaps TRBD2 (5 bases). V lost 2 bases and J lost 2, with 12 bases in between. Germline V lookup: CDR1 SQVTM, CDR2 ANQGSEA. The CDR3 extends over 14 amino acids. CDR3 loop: CSVEWAAEQETQYF. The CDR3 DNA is TGCAGCGTTGAATGGGCAGCGGAGCAAGAGACCCAGTACTTC.